Listed below are T cell receptor beta chains from one sample, sequenced in a study of TIL therapy for anti-PD-1-resistant metastatic lung cancer. Measured with immunoSEQ multiplex PCR; TCRdb has only the in-frame clones, and not every one. The table shows 40,000 to 60,000 clones, with 65% to 80% occurring only once. The sample here was blood, taken at baseline. The receptors shown here come from a woman aged 30-85 years with non-small cell lung cancer. Both conserved end residues are part of each CDR3. The D gene is left open where the match is weak. Some rows mark clone size as missing; the rest say once, few, many or name a class of expanded clone.

j_call d_call v_call clone_size cdr3_nt cdr3_aa
TRBJ1-5 - TRBV19 - TGTGCCAGTAGTATAGACTGGAGTCAGCCCCAGCATTTT CASSIDWSQPQHF
TRBJ1-1 - TRBV7-9 - TGTGCCAGCAGCGCTACAGCCTCCACTGAAGCTTTCTTT CASSATASTEAFF
TRBJ1-2 - TRBV19 - TGTGCCAGTAGTATCTCCGGACTGATACTACGTAACTATGGCTACACCTTC CASSISGLILRNYGYTF
TRBJ2-7 - TRBV5-1 - TGCGCCAGCAGCTGGAGGGGACGGGAAGCGGAGCAGTACTTC CASSWRGREAEQYF
TRBJ1-5 - TRBV30 - TGTGCCTGGAGTGTAGGGGGGGCTGGCAATCAGCCCCAGCATTTT CAWSVGGAGNQPQHF
TRBJ2-3 TRBD1 TRBV7-9 - TGTGCCAGCAGTCCCGGACAGGGTACGAGGACAGATACGCAGTATTTT CASSPGQGTRTDTQYF
TRBJ2-1 TRBD2 TRBV11-2 - TGTGCCAGCAGCTCAGGACTAGCGGCAACGGATGAGCAGTTCTTC CASSSGLAATDEQFF
TRBJ2-5 TRBD2 TRBV19 - TGTGCCAGTAGTTCCCGGGGGGACTCCCAAGAGACCCAGTACTTC CASSSRGDSQETQYF
TRBJ2-2 - TRBV11-3 - TGTGCCAGCAGCCCCCCCGGGCTCCGAGGGACCGGGGAGCTGTTTTTT CASSPPGLRGTGELFF
TRBJ1-4 TRBD1 TRBV19 - TGTGCCAGTAGTATAGCGGGACAGTGGGCAACTAATGAAAAACTGTTTTTT CASSIAGQWATNEKLFF
TRBJ2-7 - TRBV27 - TGTGCCACCGCACGTCAGCCGAGGGGGGGATACGAGCAGTACTTC CATARQPRGGYEQYF
TRBJ1-1 - TRBV7-6 - TGTGCCAGCAGCTTAAGTGCGGATACTGAAGCTTTCTTT CASSLSADTEAFF
TRBJ1-2 TRBD1 TRBV30 - TGTGCCTGGAGTCCCCCAGGGGGCGGCTACACCTTC CAWSPPGGGYTF
TRBJ2-2 - TRBV28 - TGTGCCAGCAGTGAGGGCTGGCGTGCCGGGGAGCTGTTTTTT CASSEGWRAGELFF
TRBJ1-3 - TRBV19 - TGTGCCAGTAGTATAGTAGCAGGCCCTGGAAACACCATATATTTT CASSIVAGPGNTIYF
TRBJ2-1 TRBD1 TRBV7-9 - TGTGCCAGCAGCTTCCTTCCGGGACAGGTTATCAATGAGCAGTTCTTC CASSFLPGQVINEQFF
TRBJ1-2 - TRBV6-1 - TGTGCCAGCAGTCCGGGACACCCTAACTATGGCTACACCTTC CASSPGHPNYGYTF
TRBJ2-7 - TRBV10-2 few TGCGCCAGCAGTGAGTCGAACGGCAGAAGTAGCGAGAGATGGAGCGAGCAGTACTTC CASSESNGRSSERWSEQYF